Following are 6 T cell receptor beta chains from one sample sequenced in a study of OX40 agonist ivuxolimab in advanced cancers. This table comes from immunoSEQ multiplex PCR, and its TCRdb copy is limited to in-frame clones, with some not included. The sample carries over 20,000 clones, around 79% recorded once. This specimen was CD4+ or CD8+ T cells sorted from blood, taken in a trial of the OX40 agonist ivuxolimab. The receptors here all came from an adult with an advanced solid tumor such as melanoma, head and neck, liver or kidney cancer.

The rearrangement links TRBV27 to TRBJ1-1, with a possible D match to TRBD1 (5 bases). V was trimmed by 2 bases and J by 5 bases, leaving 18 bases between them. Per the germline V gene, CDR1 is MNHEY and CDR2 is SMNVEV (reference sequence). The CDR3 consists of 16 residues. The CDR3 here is CASSLTAGPVGTEAFF. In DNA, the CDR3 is TGTGCCAGCAGTTTAACAGCGGGGCCTGTTGGTACTGAAGCTTTCTTT.

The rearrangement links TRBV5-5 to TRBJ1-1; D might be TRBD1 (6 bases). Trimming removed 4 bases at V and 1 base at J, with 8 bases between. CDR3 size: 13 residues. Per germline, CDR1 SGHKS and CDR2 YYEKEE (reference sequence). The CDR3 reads CASSQTGNTEAFF. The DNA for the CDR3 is TGTGCCAGCAGCCAGACAGGGAACACTGAAGCTTTCTTT.

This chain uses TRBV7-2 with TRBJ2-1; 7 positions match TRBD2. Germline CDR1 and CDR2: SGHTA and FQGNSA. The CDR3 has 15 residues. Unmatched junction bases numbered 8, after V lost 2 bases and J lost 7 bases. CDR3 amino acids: CASSLQGGYKNEQFF. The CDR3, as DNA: TGTGCCAGCAGCTTACAGGGAGGGTACAAGAATGAGCAGTTCTTC.

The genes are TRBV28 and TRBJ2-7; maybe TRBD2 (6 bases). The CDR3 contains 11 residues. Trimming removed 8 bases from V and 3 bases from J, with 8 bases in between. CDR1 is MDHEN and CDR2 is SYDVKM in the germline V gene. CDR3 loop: CASGGVYEQYF. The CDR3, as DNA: TGTGCCAGCGGCGGGGTCTACGAGCAGTACTTC.

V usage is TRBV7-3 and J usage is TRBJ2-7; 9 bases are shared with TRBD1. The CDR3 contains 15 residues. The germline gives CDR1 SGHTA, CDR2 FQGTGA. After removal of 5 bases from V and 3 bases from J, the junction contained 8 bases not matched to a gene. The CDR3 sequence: CASSPSGQGYYEQYF. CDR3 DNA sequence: TGTGCCAGCAGCCCTTCGGGACAGGGATACTACGAGCAGTACTTC.

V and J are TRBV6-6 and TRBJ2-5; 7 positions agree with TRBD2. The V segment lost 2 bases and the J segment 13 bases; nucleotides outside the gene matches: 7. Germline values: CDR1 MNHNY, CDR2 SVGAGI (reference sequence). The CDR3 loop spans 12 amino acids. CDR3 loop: CASSYAGDPGYF. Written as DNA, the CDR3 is TGTGCCAGCAGTTACGCGGGGGACCCCGGGTACTTC.